This T cell receptor (beta chain) was captured in a study of neurological immune-mediated disorders. Findings and limits, study-wide: HTLV-1-associated myelopathy displayed the greatest TCR clonal expansion, and multiple sclerosis exhibited the smallest, lower than that of healthy controls.

CDR1 is DFQATT, CDR2 SNEGSKA, per germline (reference sequence). The CDR3 length is 14 residues. V lost 6 bases, J lost 3 bases, and 9 bases stayed unmatched. Libraries from sorted cells each used some 1 million CD4+ or CD8+ T cells. As for the cDNA, it was generated by 5'RACE with 10-nucleotide random UMIs. TCRdb processed the 5' RACE reads anew with MiXCR; each CDR3 protein has one entry. The table lists about 41,000 distinct CDR3 sequences, 13% to 15% of them singletons. This clonotype was seen repeatedly, ten times or more. No antigen is known for it. Sequencing used CD4+ T cells from blood. J is TRBJ2-7 and V is TRBV20-1, with 9 bases that match TRBD1. This clonotype was sampled from a woman aged 55-69 years with HTLV-1-associated myelopathy (HAM/TSP). The CDR3 here is CSANTGGFSYEQYF. CDR3 nucleotides: TGCAGTGCGAACACAGGGGGCTTTAGCTACGAGCAGTACTTC.